The sequence of this T cell receptor beta chain was determined in a study of T cell repertoires in cytomegalovirus infection. Germline-derived CDR1 and CDR2 are SEHNR and FQNEAQ (reference sequence). This CDR3 has 16 residues. V lost 0 bases to trimming and J lost 0 bases, with 8 bases between them. In TCRdb, the reads were re-called with MiXCR into one record per CDR3 protein. This table holds roughly 920,000 distinct CDR3 sequences, around 31% found once. The table lists this clonotype with a few counts. Its antigen is unidentified. Specimen: cultured CD8+ T cells from PBMCs, collected from culture after CMV antigen stimulation. The chain recombines TRBV7-9 with TRBJ1-4; D remains unclear. The TCR was taken from a human donor in good health (CMV status not recorded). Some clones in this sample may be carry-over from other donors' samples. The CDR3 bases are TGTGCCAGCAGCTTAGCGTACCGGGCAACTAATGAAAAACTGTTTTTT. This sequence encodes CASSLAYRATNEKLFF.